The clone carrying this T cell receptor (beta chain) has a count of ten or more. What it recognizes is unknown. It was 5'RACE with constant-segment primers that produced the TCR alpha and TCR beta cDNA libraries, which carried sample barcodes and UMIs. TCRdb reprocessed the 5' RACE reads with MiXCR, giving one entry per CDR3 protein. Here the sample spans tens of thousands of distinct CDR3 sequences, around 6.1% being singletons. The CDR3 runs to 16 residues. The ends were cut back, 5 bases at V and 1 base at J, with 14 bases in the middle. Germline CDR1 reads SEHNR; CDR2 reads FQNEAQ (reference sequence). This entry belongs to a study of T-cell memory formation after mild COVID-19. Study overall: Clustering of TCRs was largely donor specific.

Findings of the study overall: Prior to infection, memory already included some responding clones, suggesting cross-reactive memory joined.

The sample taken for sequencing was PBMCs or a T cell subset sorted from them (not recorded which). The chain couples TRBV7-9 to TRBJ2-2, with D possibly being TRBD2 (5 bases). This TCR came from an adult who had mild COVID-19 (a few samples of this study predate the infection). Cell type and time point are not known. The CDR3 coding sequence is TGTGCCAGCAGCCCCCCCCGGGATGGGAACACCGGGGAGCTGTTTTTT. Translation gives CASSPPRDGNTGELFF.